These T cell receptor beta chains were read from a single sample in a study of blood T cell repertoires in COVID-19. Generated by immunoSEQ multiplex PCR, the TCRdb table keeps only in-frame clones and is missing some. The sample lists about 300,000 clones; roughly nine tenths were seen once. Sequenced: PBMCs or T cells enriched from blood (not recorded which). The origin of the receptors is a woman aged 45 to 65 who had been exposed to COVID-19. The CDR3 runs from the conserved cysteine through the conserved F or W. The order of the fields is J gene, clone size, CDR3 length, V gene, D gene, CDR3 DNA, CDR3 protein. A D gene is named only where the DNA matches it firmly. Clone size appears in some rows only: once, few, many, or a class for an expanded clone.

j_call: TRBJ1-3; clone_size: few; cdr3_length: 18; v_call: TRBV23-1; d_call: TRBD1; cdr3_nt: TGCGCCAGCAGACGTCGAAAAACCAAGGGGGCCTCTGGAAACACCATATATTTT; cdr3_aa: CASRRRKTKGASGNTIYF
j_call: TRBJ2-1; clone_size: NA; cdr3_length: 13; v_call: TRBV7-2; d_call: TRBD1; cdr3_nt: TGTGCCAGCAGGGGACAGGGAGGCAATGAGCAGTTCTTC; cdr3_aa: CASRGQGGNEQFF
j_call: TRBJ2-7; clone_size: once; cdr3_length: 16; v_call: TRBV5-4; d_call: TRBD2; cdr3_nt: TGTGCCAGCAGCTCCCCTCAAAGCGGGGGAGCCAGTGGGCAGTACTTC; cdr3_aa: CASSSPQSGGASGQYF
j_call: TRBJ1-3; clone_size: NA; cdr3_length: 16; v_call: TRBV19; d_call: NA; cdr3_nt: TGTGCCAGTAGTATAGATCTGGCAGTCGTCGGAAACACCATATATTTT; cdr3_aa: CASSIDLAVVGNTIYF
j_call: TRBJ2-7; clone_size: NA; cdr3_length: 15; v_call: TRBV11-2; d_call: NA; cdr3_nt: TGTGCCAGCAGCTCTCCGACAAGGAAGTCCTACGAGCAGTACTTC; cdr3_aa: CASSSPTRKSYEQYF
j_call: TRBJ2-2; clone_size: NA; cdr3_length: 15; v_call: TRBV4-1; d_call: TRBD1; cdr3_nt: TGCGCCAGCAGCCAGAGGACAGGGGATACCGGGGAGCTGTTTTTT; cdr3_aa: CASSQRTGDTGELFF
j_call: TRBJ2-5; clone_size: NA; cdr3_length: 17; v_call: TRBV10-3; d_call: NA; cdr3_nt: TGTGCCATCAGTGAGCCAGTTCCGGTCGGGGACCAAGAGACCCAGTACTTC; cdr3_aa: CAISEPVPVGDQETQYF
j_call: TRBJ1-4; clone_size: few; cdr3_length: 13; v_call: TRBV5-5; d_call: NA; cdr3_nt: TGTGCCAGCAGCTTCTCCCCGGGGGAAAAACTGTTTTTT; cdr3_aa: CASSFSPGEKLFF
j_call: TRBJ2-2; clone_size: NA; cdr3_length: 12; v_call: TRBV5-6; d_call: NA; cdr3_nt: TGTGCCAGCAGCCGCGACACCGGGGAGCTGTTTTTT; cdr3_aa: CASSRDTGELFF
j_call: TRBJ1-2; clone_size: NA; cdr3_length: 14; v_call: TRBV5-1; d_call: NA; cdr3_nt: TGCGCCAGCAGCTTGGCCGTCGAGAACTATGGCTACACCTTC; cdr3_aa: CASSLAVENYGYTF
j_call: TRBJ1-5; clone_size: NA; cdr3_length: 14; v_call: TRBV4-1; d_call: NA; cdr3_nt: TGCGCCAGCAGCCAAGACTACGGTGGTCAGCCCCAGCATTTT; cdr3_aa: CASSQDYGGQPQHF
j_call: TRBJ2-1; clone_size: NA; cdr3_length: 16; v_call: TRBV6-1; d_call: NA; cdr3_nt: TGTGCCAGCAGTGAATTCCTAGCGCACTCCTACAATGAGCAGTTCTTC; cdr3_aa: CASSEFLAHSYNEQFF
j_call: TRBJ1-4; clone_size: few; cdr3_length: 17; v_call: TRBV6-1; d_call: NA; cdr3_nt: TGTGCCAGCAGTGGAAACAGGGAGTCGGCTACTAATGAAAAACTGTTTTTT; cdr3_aa: CASSGNRESATNEKLFF
j_call: TRBJ1-2; clone_size: NA; cdr3_length: 16; v_call: TRBV6-5; d_call: TRBD1; cdr3_nt: TGTGCCAGCAGTTACTACGGGACAGGTAGTAACTATGGCTACACCTTC; cdr3_aa: CASSYYGTGSNYGYTF
j_call: TRBJ2-3; clone_size: NA; cdr3_length: 15; v_call: TRBV19; d_call: TRBD2; cdr3_nt: TGTGCCAGTAGTTCCCCTAGCGGGGGGGTGGATACGCAGTATTTT; cdr3_aa: CASSSPSGGVDTQYF
j_call: TRBJ1-4; clone_size: NA; cdr3_length: 14; v_call: TRBV25-1; d_call: TRBD1; cdr3_nt: TGTGCCAGCAGGGGACAGGGGCTAGATGAAAAACTGTTTTTT; cdr3_aa: CASRGQGLDEKLFF
j_call: TRBJ2-7; clone_size: NA; cdr3_length: 15; v_call: TRBV28; d_call: TRBD2; cdr3_nt: TGTGCCAGCCGGAACAGCGGGGGGGGCTCATACGAGCAGTACTTC; cdr3_aa: CASRNSGGGSYEQYF
j_call: TRBJ1-4; clone_size: NA; cdr3_length: 13; v_call: TRBV5-1; d_call: NA; cdr3_nt: TGCGCCAGCAGCTTCAGAATGAATGAAAAACTGTTTTTT; cdr3_aa: CASSFRMNEKLFF
j_call: TRBJ2-5; clone_size: NA; cdr3_length: 15; v_call: TRBV7-9; d_call: NA; cdr3_nt: TGTGCCAGCAGCCGACGGGGGACAGAGCAAGAGACCCAGTACTTC; cdr3_aa: CASSRRGTEQETQYF
j_call: TRBJ1-1; clone_size: once; cdr3_length: 13; v_call: TRBV5-1; d_call: NA; cdr3_nt: TGCGCCAGCAGCCCGGGGGGTTACACTGAAGCTTTCTTT; cdr3_aa: CASSPGGYTEAFF
j_call: TRBJ2-3; clone_size: NA; cdr3_length: 17; v_call: TRBV7-9; d_call: TRBD1; cdr3_nt: TGTGCCAGCAGCTTAACCGGACAGGGAATTAGCACAGATACGCAGTATTTT; cdr3_aa: CASSLTGQGISTDTQYF
j_call: TRBJ1-5; clone_size: NA; cdr3_length: 12; v_call: TRBV28; d_call: NA; cdr3_nt: TGTGCCAGCAGTTTCTCTAGTCAGCCCCAGCATTTT; cdr3_aa: CASSFSSQPQHF
j_call: TRBJ1-1; clone_size: NA; cdr3_length: 16; v_call: TRBV7-2; d_call: NA; cdr3_nt: TGTGCCAGCAGCCCGATGGCGACGACAGTAAACACTGAAGCTTTCTTT; cdr3_aa: CASSPMATTVNTEAFF
j_call: TRBJ2-3; clone_size: NA; cdr3_length: 15; v_call: TRBV28; d_call: TRBD2; cdr3_nt: TGTGCCAGCAGCTTAGCGGGGCCAACTGAAGATACGCAGTATTTT; cdr3_aa: CASSLAGPTEDTQYF
j_call: TRBJ1-2; clone_size: few; cdr3_length: 13; v_call: TRBV3-1/TRBV3-2; d_call: NA; cdr3_nt: TGTGCCAGCAGCCAAGAACAGCTCTATGGCTACACCTTC; cdr3_aa: CASSQEQLYGYTF
j_call: TRBJ1-2; clone_size: once; cdr3_length: 17; v_call: TRBV27; d_call: NA; cdr3_nt: TGTGCCAGCAGTTCACACCCACGGACGGGGAAAAACTATGGCTACACCTTC; cdr3_aa: CASSSHPRTGKNYGYTF
j_call: TRBJ2-5; clone_size: NA; cdr3_length: 16; v_call: TRBV3-1/TRBV3-2; d_call: NA; cdr3_nt: TGTGCCAGCAGCCAACCCCCCGGGACTCTCCAAGAGACCCAGTACTTC; cdr3_aa: CASSQPPGTLQETQYF
j_call: TRBJ1-5; clone_size: NA; cdr3_length: 16; v_call: TRBV6-1; d_call: NA; cdr3_nt: TGTGCCAGCAGTGAAAGCGGGACATTAAGCAATCAGCCCCAGCATTTT; cdr3_aa: CASSESGTLSNQPQHF